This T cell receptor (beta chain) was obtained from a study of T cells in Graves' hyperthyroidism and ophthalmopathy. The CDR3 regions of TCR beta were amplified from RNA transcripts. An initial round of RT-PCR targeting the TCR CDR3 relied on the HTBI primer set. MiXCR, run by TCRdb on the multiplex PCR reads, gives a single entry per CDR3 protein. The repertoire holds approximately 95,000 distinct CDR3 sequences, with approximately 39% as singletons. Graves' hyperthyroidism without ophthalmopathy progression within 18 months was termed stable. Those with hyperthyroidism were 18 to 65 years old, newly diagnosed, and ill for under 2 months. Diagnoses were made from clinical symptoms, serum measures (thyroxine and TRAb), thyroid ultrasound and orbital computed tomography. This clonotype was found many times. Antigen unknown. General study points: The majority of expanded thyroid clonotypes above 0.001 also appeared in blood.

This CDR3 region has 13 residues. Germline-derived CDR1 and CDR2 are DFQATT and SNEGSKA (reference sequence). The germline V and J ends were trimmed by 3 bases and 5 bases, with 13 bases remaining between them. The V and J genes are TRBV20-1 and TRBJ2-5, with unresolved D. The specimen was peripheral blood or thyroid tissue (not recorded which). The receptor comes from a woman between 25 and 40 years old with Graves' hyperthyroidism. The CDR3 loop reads CSASKQTGETQYF. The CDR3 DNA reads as TGCAGTGCTAGTAAGCAGACCGGCGAGACCCAGTACTTC.